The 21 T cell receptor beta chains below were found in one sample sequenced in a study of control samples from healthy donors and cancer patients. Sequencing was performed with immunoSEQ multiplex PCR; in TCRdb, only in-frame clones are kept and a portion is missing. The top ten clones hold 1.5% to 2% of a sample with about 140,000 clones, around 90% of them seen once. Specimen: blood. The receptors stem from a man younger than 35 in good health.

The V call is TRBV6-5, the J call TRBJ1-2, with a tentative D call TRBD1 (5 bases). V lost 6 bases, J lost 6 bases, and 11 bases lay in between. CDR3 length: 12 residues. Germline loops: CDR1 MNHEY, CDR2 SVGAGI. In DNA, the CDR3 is TGTGCCAGCAGCAGGGAGCTGGATGGCTACACCTTC. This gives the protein CASSRELDGYTF.

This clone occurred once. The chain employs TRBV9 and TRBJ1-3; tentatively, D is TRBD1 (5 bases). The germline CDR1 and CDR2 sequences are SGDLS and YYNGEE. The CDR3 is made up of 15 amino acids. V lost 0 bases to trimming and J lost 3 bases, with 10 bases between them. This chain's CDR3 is CASSVEGAGGNTIYF. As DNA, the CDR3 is TGTGCCAGCAGCGTAGAAGGGGCAGGTGGAAACACCATATATTTT.

Here the CDR3 reads CASSSRRGGAIDEQFF. The CDR3 DNA is TGTGCCAGCAGCTCGAGGCGCGGGGGGGCGATCGATGAGCAGTTCTTC. The chain joins TRBV7-2 to TRBJ2-1; the match to TRBD2 covers 9 bases. Germline CDR1 is SGHTA and CDR2 is FQGNSA. The J segment lost 8 bases and the V segment lost 4 bases, leaving 12 bases of the junction unmatched. This CDR3 has 16 residues.

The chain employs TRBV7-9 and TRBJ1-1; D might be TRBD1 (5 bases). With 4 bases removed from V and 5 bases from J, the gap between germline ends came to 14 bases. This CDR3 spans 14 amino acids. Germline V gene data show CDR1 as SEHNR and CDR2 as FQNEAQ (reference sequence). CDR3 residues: CASSWTQGGTEAFF. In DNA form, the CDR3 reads TGTGCCAGCAGCTGGACCCAGGGAGGAACTGAAGCTTTCTTT.

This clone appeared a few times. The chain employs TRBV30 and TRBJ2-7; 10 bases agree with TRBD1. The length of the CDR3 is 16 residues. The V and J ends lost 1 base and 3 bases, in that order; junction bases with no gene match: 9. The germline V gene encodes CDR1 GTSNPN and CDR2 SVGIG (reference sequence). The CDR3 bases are TGTGCCTGGAGTGCCTCGGACAGGGGGGTCAGCTACGAGCAGTACTTC. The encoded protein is CAWSASDRGVSYEQYF.

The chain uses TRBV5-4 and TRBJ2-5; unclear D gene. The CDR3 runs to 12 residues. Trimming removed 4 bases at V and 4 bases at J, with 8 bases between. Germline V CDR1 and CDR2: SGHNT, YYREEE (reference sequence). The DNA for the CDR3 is TGTGCCAGCAGCGGGCCTGGAGAGACCCAGTACTTC. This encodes CASSGPGETQYF.

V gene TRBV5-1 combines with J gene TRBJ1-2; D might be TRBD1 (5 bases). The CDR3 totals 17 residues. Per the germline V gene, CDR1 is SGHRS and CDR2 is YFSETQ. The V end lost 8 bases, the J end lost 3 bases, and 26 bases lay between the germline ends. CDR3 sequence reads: CARTIRDGSGPDYGYTF. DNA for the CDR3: TGCGCCAGGACCATCCGGGACGGCTCTGGGCCTGACTATGGCTACACCTTC.

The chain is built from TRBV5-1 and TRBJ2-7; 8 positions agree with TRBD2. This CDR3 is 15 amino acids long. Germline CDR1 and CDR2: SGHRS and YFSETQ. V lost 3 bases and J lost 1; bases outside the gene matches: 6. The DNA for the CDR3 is TGCGCCAGCAGCTACTATAGCGGGGTTTCCTACGAGCAGTACTTC. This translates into CASSYYSGVSYEQYF.

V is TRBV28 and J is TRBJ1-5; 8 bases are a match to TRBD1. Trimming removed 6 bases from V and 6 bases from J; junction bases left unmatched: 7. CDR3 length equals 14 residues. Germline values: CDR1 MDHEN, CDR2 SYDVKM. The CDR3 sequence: CASSLVRGLQPQHF. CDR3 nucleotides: TGTGCCAGCAGCTTGGTCAGGGGGCTTCAGCCCCAGCATTTT.

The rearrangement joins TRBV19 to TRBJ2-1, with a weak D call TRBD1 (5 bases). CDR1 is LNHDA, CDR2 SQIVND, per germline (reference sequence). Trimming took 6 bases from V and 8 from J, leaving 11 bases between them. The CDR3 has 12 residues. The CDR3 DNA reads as TGTGCCAGTAGGAACCAGGGTTATGAGCAGTTCTTC. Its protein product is CASRNQGYEQFF.

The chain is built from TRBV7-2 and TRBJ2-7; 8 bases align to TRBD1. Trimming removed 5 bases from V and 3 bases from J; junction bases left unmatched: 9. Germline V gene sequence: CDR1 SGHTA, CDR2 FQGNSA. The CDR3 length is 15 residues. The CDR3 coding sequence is TGTGCCAGCAGCGCACAGGGGGGACGGCGCTACGAGCAGTACTTC. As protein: CASSAQGGRRYEQYF.

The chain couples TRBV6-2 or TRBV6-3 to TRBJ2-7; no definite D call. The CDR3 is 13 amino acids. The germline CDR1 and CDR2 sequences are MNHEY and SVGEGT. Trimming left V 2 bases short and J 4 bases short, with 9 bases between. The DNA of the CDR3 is TGTGCCAGCAGTTACACAGCCAGATACGAGCAGTACTTC. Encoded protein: CASSYTARYEQYF.

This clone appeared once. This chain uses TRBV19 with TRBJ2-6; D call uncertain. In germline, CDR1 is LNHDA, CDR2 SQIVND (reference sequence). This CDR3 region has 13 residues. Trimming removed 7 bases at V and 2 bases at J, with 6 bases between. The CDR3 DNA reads TGTGCCAGTACTCTGACTGGGGCCAACGTCCTGACTTTC. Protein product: CASTLTGANVLTF.

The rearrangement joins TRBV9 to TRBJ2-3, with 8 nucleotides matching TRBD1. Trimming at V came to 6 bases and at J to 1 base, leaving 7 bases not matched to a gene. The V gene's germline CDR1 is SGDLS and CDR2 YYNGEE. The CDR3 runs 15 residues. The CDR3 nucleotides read TGTGCCAGCACCTCCGGACAGGGAGGCACAGATACGCAGTATTTT. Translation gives CASTSGQGGTDTQYF.

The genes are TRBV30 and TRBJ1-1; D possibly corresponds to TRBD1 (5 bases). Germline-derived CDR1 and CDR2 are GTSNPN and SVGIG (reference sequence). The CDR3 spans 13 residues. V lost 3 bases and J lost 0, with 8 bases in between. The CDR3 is CAWRKQVNTEAFF. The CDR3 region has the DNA TGTGCCTGGAGGAAACAGGTGAACACTGAAGCTTTCTTT. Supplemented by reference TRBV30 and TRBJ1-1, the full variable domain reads SQTIHQWPATLVQPVGSPLSLECTVEGTSNPNLYWYRQAAGRGLQLLFYSVGIGQISSEVPQNLSASRPQDRQFILSSKKLLLSDSGFYLCAWRKQVNTEAFFGQGTRLTVV.

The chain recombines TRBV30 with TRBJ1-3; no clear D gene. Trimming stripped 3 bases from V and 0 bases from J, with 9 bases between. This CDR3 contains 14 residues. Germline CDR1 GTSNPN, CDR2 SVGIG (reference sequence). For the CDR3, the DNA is TGTGCCTGGAGGAGACTGATCTCTGGAAACACCATATATTTT. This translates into CAWRRLISGNTIYF.

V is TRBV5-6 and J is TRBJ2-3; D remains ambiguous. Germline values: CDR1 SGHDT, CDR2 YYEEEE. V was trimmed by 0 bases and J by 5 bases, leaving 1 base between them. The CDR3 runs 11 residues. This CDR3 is CASSLEDTQYF. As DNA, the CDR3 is TGTGCCAGCAGCTTGGAAGATACGCAGTATTTT.

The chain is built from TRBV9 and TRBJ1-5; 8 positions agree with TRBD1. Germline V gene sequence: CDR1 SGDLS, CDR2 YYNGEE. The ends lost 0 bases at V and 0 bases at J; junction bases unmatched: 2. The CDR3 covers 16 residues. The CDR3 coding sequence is TGTGCCAGCAGCGTAGGTACAGGGGGTAGCAATCAGCCCCAGCATTTT. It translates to CASSVGTGGSNQPQHF. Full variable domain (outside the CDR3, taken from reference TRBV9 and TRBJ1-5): DSGVTQTPKHLITATGQRVTLRCSPRSGDLSVYWYQQSLDQGLQFLIQYYNGEERAKGNILERFSAQQFPDLHSELNLSSLELGDSALYFCASSVGTGGSNQPQHFGDGTRLSIL.

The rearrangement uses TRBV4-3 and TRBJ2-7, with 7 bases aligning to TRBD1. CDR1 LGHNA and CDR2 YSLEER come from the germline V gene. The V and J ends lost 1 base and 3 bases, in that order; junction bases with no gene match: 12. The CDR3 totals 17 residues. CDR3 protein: CASSQGIGRGGFYEQYF. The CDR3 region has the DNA TGCGCCAGCAGCCAAGGAATTGGCAGAGGGGGCTTCTACGAGCAGTACTTC.

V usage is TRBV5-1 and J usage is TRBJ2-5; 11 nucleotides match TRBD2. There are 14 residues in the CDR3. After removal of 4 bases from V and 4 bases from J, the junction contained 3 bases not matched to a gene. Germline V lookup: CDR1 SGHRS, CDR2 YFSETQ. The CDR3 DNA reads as TGCGCCAGCAGCCCCGGACTAGCGGGAGAGACCCAGTACTTC. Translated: CASSPGLAGETQYF.

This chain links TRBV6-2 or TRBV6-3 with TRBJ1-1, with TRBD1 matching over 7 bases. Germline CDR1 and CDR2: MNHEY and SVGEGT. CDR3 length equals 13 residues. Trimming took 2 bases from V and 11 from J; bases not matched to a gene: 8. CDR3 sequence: CASSYGTVQRAFF. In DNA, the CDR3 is TGTGCCAGCAGTTACGGGACAGTCCAGAGGGCTTTCTTT.